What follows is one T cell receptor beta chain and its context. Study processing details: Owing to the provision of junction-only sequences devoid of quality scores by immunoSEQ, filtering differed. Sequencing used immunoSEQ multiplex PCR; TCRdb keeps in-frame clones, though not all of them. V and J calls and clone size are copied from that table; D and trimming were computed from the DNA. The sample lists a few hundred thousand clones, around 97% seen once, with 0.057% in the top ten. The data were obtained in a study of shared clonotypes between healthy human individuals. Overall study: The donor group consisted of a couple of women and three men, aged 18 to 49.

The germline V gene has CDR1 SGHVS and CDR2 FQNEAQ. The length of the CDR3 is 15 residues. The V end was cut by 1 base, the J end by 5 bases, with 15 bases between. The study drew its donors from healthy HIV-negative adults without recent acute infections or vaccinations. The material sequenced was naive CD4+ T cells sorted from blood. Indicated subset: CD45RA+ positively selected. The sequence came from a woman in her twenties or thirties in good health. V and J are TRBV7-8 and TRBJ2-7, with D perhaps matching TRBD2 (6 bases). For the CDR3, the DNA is TGTGCCAGCAGCTTAGAGCGGGCTAACCTACACGAGCAGTACTTC. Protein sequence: CASSLERANLHEQYF.